The 12 T cell receptor beta chains given below trace back to one sample, sequenced in a study of blood T cell repertoires in COVID-19 (dated by TCRdb to 2020 to 2021). Library preparation used the immunoSEQ multiplex PCR assay. This immuneACCESS table, as held by TCRdb, lists in-frame sequences with V and J called but not all clones. Of the missing ones, under half trace to an unresolved V gene in checked studies; the others have no known cause. In this sample the table shows 94,000 or so clones, 70% to 85% of which occur a single time. Around 25% of the sample is taken by the ten largest. Specimen: peripheral blood. The receptors originated from a man in his 60s with acute or convalescent COVID-19.

The CDR3 DNA is TGTGCCACCAGCAGGAGAGACAGGGGGATGGCTGAAGCTTTCTTT. Translation: CATSRRDRGMAEAFF. The V call is TRBV15, the J call TRBJ1-1; 9 bases are shared with TRBD1. The V gene end was trimmed by 3 bases and the J gene end by 6 bases; junction bases not matched to a gene: 8. The CDR3 spans 15 residues. Germline assignment: CDR1 LNHNV and CDR2 YYDKDF (reference sequence). Together with reference TRBV15 and TRBJ1-1, the CDR3 gives the full variable domain: DAMVIQNPRYQVTQFGKPVTLSCSQTLNHNVMYWYQQKSSQAPKLLFHYYDKDFNNEADTPDNFQSRRPNTSFCFLDIRSPGLGDTAMYLCATSRRDRGMAEAFFGQGTRLTVV.

The J gene is TRBJ1-2, the V gene TRBV6-5; a possible D gene is TRBD1 (6 bases). From germline, CDR1 is MNHEY and CDR2 SVGAGI. The CDR3 loop spans 15 amino acids. Between the trimmed V and J ends, which lost 4 bases and 4 bases, there was a span of 16 bases. Here the CDR3 DNA reads TGTGCCAGCAGTTCCGGACAGAGGGAGACCTATGGCTACACCTTC. This sequence encodes CASSSGQRETYGYTF.

This rearrangement joins TRBV29-1 to TRBJ1-2, with 7 bases aligning to TRBD1. CDR3 size: 13 residues. V trimming: 3 bases; J trimming: 3 bases; junction bases outside the gene matches: 4. Germline CDR1 reads SQVTM; CDR2 reads ANQGSEA. Here the CDR3 reads CSVDRQGDYGYTF. Written as DNA, the CDR3 is TGCAGCGTTGATAGACAGGGCGACTATGGCTACACCTTC.

This clone is a singleton in its sample. The J gene is TRBJ2-7, the V gene TRBV18; 8 positions agree with TRBD1. This CDR3 region has 15 residues. Germline CDR1 and CDR2: KGHSH and LQKENI. Losses at the gene ends were 6 bases for V and 2 bases for J; bases not matched to a gene: 9. CDR3 residues: CASSGPGTGPYEQYF. The CDR3 DNA sequence: TGTGCCAGCTCCGGTCCCGGGACAGGCCCCTACGAGCAGTACTTC. The entire variable domain, with the rest obtained from reference TRBV18 and TRBJ2-7, is as follows: NAGVMQNPRHLVRRRGQEARLRCSPMKGHSHVYWYRQLPEEGLKFMVYLQKENIIDESGMPKERFSAEFPKEGPSILRIQQVVRGDSAAYFCASSGPGTGPYEQYFGPGTRLTVT.

The chain carries TRBV27 and TRBJ2-1; tentative D call: TRBD1 (6 bases). The ends were cut back, 2 bases at V and 12 bases at J, with 20 bases in the middle. CDR1 MNHEY and CDR2 SMNVEV come from the germline V gene (reference sequence). This CDR3 comprises 15 residues. CDR3 coding DNA: TGTGCCAGCAGTTTAGGTGCAGGGGCCTTCGCGTGGCAGTTCTTC. The encoded protein is CASSLGAGAFAWQFF.

The chain couples TRBV27 to TRBJ2-4; 10 bases align to TRBD1. Germline V gives CDR1 MNHEY, CDR2 SMNVEV (reference sequence). V shed 5 bases and J 2 bases; nucleotides not matched to a gene: 15. The CDR3 spans 19 residues. This chain's CDR3 is CASSTRDRGDVGPKNIQYF. The CDR3 nucleotides read TGTGCCAGCAGTACCCGGGACAGGGGTGATGTCGGGCCCAAAAACATTCAGTACTTC.

A word on this clone: Other DNA sequences in this sample translate to the same CDR3. This chain joins TRBV6-5 and TRBJ1-1; D call uncertain. The ends were cut back, 0 bases at V and 1 base at J, with 9 bases in the middle. CDR3 length equals 15 residues. Looked up from germline, CDR1 is MNHEY and CDR2 is SVGAGI. The CDR3 DNA reads as TGTGCCAGCAGTTACTCGAGTCGGGGGAACACTGAAGCTTTCTTT. This translates into CASSYSSRGNTEAFF.

V and J are TRBV9 and TRBJ2-5, with no clear D. Trimming removed 4 bases from V and 3 bases from J, with 10 bases in between. The CDR3 runs 13 residues. Germline loops: CDR1 SGDLS, CDR2 YYNGEE. The chain's CDR3 is CASSTPPKETQYF. CDR3 coding DNA: TGTGCCAGCAGCACACCACCGAAAGAGACCCAGTACTTC.

The genes are TRBV6-6 and TRBJ1-3; a weak D match, TRBD1 (6 bases). The CDR3 sequence is 19 residues long. Per germline, CDR1 MNHNY and CDR2 SVGAGI (reference sequence). V gave up 5 bases and J gave up 0 bases, with 23 bases separating them. CDR3 protein: CASSHQGGLLRGSGNTIYF. The CDR3 DNA is TGTGCCAGCAGTCATCAAGGCGGTTTACTCAGGGGCTCTGGAAACACCATATATTTT.

The V and J genes are TRBV2 and TRBJ2-2, with D tentatively TRBD1 (5 bases). Trimming removed 2 bases at V and 4 bases at J, with 14 bases between. Germline lookup yields CDR1 SNHLY and CDR2 FYNNEI. The CDR3 runs 16 residues. CDR3 loop: CASSELPRQITGELFF. The CDR3 DNA follows: TGTGCCAGCAGTGAACTTCCACGACAGATCACCGGGGAGCTGTTTTTT.

The chain uses TRBV18 and TRBJ2-2, with 7 bases lining up with TRBD1. V was clipped by 2 bases and J by 3 bases; unmatched bases: 3. The CDR3 extends over 15 amino acids. Germline V CDR1 and CDR2: KGHSH, LQKENI. The CDR3, as DNA: TGTGCCAGCTCACCAAACAGGGGTGACACCGGGGAGCTGTTTTTT. Amino acids: CASSPNRGDTGELFF.

The J gene is TRBJ1-6, the V gene TRBV14; D may be TRBD1 (5 bases). Trimming pared 1 base from V and 9 bases from J, leaving 13 bases between. The CDR3 totals 15 residues. Germline loops: CDR1 SGHDN, CDR2 FVKESK. The CDR3 protein is CASSQGGTGGSPLHF. CDR3 in DNA: TGTGCCAGCAGCCAAGGGGGCACGGGTGGTTCACCCCTCCACTTT.